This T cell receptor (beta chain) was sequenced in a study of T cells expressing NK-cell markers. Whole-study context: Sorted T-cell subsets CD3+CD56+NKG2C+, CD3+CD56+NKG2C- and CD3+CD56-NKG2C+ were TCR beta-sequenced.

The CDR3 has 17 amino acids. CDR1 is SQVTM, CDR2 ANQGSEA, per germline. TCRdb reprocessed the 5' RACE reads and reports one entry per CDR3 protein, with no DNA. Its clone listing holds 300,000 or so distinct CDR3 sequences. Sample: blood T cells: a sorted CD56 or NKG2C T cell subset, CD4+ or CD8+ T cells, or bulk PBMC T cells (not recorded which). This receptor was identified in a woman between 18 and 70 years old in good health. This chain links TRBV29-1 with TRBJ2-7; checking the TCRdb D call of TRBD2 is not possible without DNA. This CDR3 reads CSVDSPGLAGGPYEQYF.